This T cell receptor beta chain was sequenced during a study of early T cells in non-severe SARS-CoV-2 infection. Overall study: From unsorted whole blood, bulk RNA was sequenced, and the chains remained unpaired.

Whole-study findings and limits: The study's VDJdb matching favored anti-spike CD8 responses and missed private and CD4 specificities.

This clonotype has just a few counts. Its antigen is unknown. Trimming removed 2 bases from V and 6 bases from J, with 8 bases in between. There are 13 residues in the CDR3. As part of library construction, unique molecular identifiers were attached to individual cDNA molecules. TCRdb redid the calling of the 5' RACE reads with MiXCR, one entry per CDR3 protein. Of about 83,000 distinct CDR3 sequences listed, approximately 14% are singletons. This TCR came from an adult who was a healthcare worker with PCR-confirmed SARS-CoV-2 infection or an uninfected control (not recorded which). The sample comprised whole blood. The chain recombines TRBV12-3 or TRBV12-4 with TRBJ2-1; perhaps TRBD1 as D (5 bases). CDR3 sequence reads: CASSLRRVNEQFF. CDR3 nucleotide sequence: TGTGCCAGCAGTTTACGCAGGGTCAATGAGCAGTTCTTC.